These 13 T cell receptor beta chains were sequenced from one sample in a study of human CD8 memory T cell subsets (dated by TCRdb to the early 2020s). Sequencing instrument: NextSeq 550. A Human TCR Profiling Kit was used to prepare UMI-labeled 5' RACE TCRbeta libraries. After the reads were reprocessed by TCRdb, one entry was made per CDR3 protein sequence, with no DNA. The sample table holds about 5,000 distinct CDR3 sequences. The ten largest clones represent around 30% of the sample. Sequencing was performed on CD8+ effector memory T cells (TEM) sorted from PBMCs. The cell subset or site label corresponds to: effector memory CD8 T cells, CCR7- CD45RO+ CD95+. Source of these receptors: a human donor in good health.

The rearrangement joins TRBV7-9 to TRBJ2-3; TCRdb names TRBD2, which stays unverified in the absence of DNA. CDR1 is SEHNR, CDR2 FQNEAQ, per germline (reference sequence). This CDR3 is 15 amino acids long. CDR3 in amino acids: CASSSTGGLKGTQYF.

The CDR3 sequence: CASSLSRQGTYEQYF. J is TRBJ2-7 and V is TRBV28; TCRdb's D gene call, TRBD1, goes unchecked for lack of DNA. The germline gives CDR1 MDHEN, CDR2 SYDVKM. CDR3 size: 15 residues.

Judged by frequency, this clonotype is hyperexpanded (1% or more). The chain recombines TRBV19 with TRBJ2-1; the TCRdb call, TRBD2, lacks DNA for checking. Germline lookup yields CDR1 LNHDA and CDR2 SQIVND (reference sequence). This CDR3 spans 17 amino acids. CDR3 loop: CASSSNIAGGLYNEQFF.

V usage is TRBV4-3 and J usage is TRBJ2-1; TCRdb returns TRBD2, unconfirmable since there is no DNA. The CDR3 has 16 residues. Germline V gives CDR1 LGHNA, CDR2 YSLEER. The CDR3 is CASSQDARLAGNEQFF.

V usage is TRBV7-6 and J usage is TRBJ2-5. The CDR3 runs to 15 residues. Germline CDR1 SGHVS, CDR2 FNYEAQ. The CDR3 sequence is CASSLASHHQETQYF.

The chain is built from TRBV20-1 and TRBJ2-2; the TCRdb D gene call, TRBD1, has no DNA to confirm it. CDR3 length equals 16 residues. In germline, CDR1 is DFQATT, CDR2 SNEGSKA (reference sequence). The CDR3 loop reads CSARESGQGLTGELFF.

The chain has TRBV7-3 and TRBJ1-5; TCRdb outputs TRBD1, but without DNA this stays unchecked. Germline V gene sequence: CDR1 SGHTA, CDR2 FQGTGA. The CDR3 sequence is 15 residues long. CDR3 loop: CASSLSGQTNQPQHF.

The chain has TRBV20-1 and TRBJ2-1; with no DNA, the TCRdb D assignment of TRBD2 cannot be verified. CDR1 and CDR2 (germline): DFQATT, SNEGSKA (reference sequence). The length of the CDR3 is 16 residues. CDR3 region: CSASPVAGGSDNEQFF.

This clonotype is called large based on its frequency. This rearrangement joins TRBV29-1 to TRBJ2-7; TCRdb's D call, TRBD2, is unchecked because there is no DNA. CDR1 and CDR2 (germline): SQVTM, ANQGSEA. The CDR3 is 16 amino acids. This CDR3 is CSVVRLTSGDSYEQYF.

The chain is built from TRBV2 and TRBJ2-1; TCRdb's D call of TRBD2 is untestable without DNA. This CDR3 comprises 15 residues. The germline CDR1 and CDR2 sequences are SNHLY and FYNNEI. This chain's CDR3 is CASSPGLFSYNEQFF.

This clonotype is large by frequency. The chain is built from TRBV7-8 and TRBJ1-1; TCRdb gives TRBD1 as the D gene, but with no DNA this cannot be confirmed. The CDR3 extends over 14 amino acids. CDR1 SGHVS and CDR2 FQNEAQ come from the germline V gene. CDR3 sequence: CASSVGQGGTEAFF.

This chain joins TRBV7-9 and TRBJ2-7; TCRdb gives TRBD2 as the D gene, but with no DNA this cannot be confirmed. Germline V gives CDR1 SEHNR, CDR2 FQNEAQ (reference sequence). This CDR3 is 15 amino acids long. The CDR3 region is CASSLGTSGDNEQYF.

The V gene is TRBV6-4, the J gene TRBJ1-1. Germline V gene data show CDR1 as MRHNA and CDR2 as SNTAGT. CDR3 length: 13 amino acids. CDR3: CASSEGENTEAFF.